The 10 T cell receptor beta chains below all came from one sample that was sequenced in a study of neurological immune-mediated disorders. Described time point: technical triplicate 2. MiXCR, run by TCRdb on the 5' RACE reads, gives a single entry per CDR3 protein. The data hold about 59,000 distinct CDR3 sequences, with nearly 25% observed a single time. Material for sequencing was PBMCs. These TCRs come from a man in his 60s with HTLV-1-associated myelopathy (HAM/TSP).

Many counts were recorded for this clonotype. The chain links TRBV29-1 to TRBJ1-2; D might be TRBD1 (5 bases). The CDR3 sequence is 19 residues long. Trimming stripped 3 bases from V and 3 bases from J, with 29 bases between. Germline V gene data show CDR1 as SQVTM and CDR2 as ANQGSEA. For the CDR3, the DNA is TGCAGCGTTGATGGAGTACGGGGCCCCACCATTACTACTGACTATGGCTACACCTTC. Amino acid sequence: CSVDGVRGPTITTDYGYTF.

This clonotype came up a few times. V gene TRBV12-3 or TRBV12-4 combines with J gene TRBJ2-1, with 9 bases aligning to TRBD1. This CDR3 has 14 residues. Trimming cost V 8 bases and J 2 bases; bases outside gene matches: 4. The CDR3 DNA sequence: TGTGCCAGCGCTGGACAGGGGACCTACAATGAGCAGTTCTTC. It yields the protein CASAGQGTYNEQFF.

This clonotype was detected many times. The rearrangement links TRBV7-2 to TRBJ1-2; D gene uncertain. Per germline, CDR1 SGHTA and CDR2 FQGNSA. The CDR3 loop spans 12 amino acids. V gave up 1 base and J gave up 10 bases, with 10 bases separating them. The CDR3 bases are TGTGCCAGCAGCTTAGAGATCGGATCCTACACCTTC. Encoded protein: CASSLEIGSYTF.

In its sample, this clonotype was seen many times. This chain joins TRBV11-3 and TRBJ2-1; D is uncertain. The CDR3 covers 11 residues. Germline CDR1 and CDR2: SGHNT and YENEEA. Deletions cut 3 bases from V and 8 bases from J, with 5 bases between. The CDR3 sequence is CASSFADEQFF. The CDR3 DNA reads TGTGCCAGCAGCTTTGCGGATGAGCAGTTCTTC.

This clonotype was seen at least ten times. The CDR3 is CASSPGGAAFF. The CDR3 nucleotides read TGCGCCAGCAGCCCTGGGGGCGCAGCTTTCTTT. V is TRBV4-1 and J is TRBJ1-1, with D possibly matching TRBD1 (6 bases). The CDR3 is made up of 11 amino acids. Trimming pared 4 bases from V and 10 bases from J, leaving 10 bases between. CDR1 and CDR2 (germline): MGHRA, YSYEKL.

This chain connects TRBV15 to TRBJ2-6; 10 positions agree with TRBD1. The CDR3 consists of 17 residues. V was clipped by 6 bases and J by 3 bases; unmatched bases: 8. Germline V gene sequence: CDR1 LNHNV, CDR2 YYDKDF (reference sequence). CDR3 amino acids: CATSPGQGSGGANVLTF. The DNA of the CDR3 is TGTGCCACCAGTCCGGGACAGGGGAGCGGTGGGGCCAACGTCCTGACTTTC.

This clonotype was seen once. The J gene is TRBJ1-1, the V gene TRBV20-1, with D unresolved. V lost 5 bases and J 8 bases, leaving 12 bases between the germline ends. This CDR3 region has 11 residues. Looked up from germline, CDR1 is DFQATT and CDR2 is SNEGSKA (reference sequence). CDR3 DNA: TGCAGTGCTGTACTCGGGCCCGAAGCTTTCTTT. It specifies CSAVLGPEAFF.

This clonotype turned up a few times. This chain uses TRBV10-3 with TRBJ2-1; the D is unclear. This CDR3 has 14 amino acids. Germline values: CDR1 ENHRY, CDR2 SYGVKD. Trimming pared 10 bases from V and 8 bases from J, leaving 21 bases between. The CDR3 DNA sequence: TGTGCCACCGCTTTTGCGGACCGCCAGGATGAGCAGTTCTTC. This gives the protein CATAFADRQDEQFF.

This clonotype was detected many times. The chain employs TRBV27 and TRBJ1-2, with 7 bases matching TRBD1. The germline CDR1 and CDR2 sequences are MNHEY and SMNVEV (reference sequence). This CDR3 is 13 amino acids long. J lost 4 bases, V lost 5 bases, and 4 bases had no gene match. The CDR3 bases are TGTGCCAGCAGTCGTACAGGGGTCTATGGCTACACCTTC. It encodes CASSRTGVYGYTF.

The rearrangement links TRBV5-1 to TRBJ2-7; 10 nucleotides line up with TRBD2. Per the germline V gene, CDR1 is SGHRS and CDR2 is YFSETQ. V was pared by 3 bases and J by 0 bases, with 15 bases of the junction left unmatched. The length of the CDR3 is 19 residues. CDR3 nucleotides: TGCGCCAGCAGCTCCTCGGGACTAGCGACATATACAAGCTCCTACGAGCAGTACTTC. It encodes CASSSSGLATYTSSYEQYF.